This T cell receptor beta chain stems from a study of identical twins. Study results and limitations: Weaker excess twin sharing was seen among beta out-of-frame sequences. For cord blood, abundant beta clonotypes had fewer insertions, unlike memory repertoires, which showed none.

V lost 2 bases, J lost 0 bases, and 4 bases stayed unmatched. The V gene's germline CDR1 is SGHRS and CDR2 YFSETQ. This CDR3 has 15 residues. After template switching added a universal primer site, the resulting cDNA carried unique molecular identifiers. Via MiXCR, TCRdb re-called the 5' RACE reads, giving one row per CDR3 protein. The data show about 920,000 distinct CDR3 sequences, roughly an eighth seen once. In this sample, this clonotype turned up many times. The antigen remains undetermined. These records were also assigned to another study, of yellow fever vaccine responses in identical twins.

This chain links TRBV5-1 with TRBJ1-1, with 7 bases matching TRBD1. Sequencing used PBMCs. This clonotype was obtained from a woman aged 18-29 years in good health. CDR3 bases: TGCGCCAGCAGCTTCACGGGGACAGTGAACACTGAAGCTTTCTTT. The encoded protein is CASSFTGTVNTEAFF.